The present T cell receptor beta chain was sequenced within a study of PD-1 blockade in classical Hodgkin lymphoma. Study in general: Intravenous nivolumab at 3 mg/kg was given to patients every 2 weeks.

The trim removed 0 bases at V and 4 bases at J, leaving 3 bases unmatched. The germline gives CDR1 SGDLS, CDR2 YYNGEE. This CDR3 contains 15 residues. Every patient had relapsed following autologous stem cell transplantation, and cohorts differed in brentuximab vedotin exposure. The CD8+ T cells came from thawed PBMCs through magnetic negative selection. The repertoire was sequenced with immunoSEQ multiplex PCR; TCRdb's copy has only in-frame clones and lacks some. This sample has 5,500 to 7,500 clones, with over 50% found just once. This clone appeared a few times. Its cognate antigen is unknown. General observations from the study: Complete responders' baseline diversity resembled that of newly diagnosed patients. Exclusion covered patients beginning nivolumab under 1 year post-ASCT. As was reported, newly diagnosed patients showed lower baseline TCR diversity than healthy donors did.

Sequencing was performed on CD8+ T cells from blood, taken at baseline. The chain couples TRBV9 to TRBJ2-2; 7 bases line up with TRBD1. The source is a human donor with classical Hodgkin lymphoma. The CDR3 loop is CASSVETGATGELFF. The CDR3 DNA sequence: TGTGCCAGCAGCGTAGAAACAGGGGCCACCGGGGAGCTGTTTTTT.